A selection of T cell receptor beta chains follows, all from one sample in a study of blood T cell repertoires in COVID-19. Using immunoSEQ multiplex PCR, the repertoire was profiled, and TCRdb retains in-frame clones only, with some absent. The repertoire holds approximately 46,000 clones, with around four fifths as singletons. Sequenced material: peripheral blood. These TCRs come from a human donor in a cohort sampled during active COVID-19. CDR3s leave out the opening cysteine and the closing phenylalanine or tryptophan. Fields, in order: V gene, J gene, CDR3 protein.

TRBV5-4	TRBJ1-1	ASSPTELVNTEAF
TRBV13	TRBJ1-6	ASSLFRDSRNSPLH
TRBV5-1	TRBJ2-7	ASSLAAGHSYEQY
TRBV30	TRBJ2-7	AWNTGSEQY
TRBV30	TRBJ2-7	AWRAGENEQY
TRBV19	TRBJ2-7	ASSTRQGTYEQY
TRBV18	TRBJ2-7	ASSPSQIPYEQY
TRBV7-2	TRBJ1-3	ASSRNTLQTGANTIY
TRBV16	TRBJ1-1	ASSQSRQGGTEAF
TRBV7-9	TRBJ1-5	ASSQKGARQPQH
TRBV5-1	TRBJ1-4	ASSLETGTNEKLF
TRBV5-1	TRBJ2-7	ASSPGGGTVYEQY
TRBV20-1	TRBJ1-5	SASAPSGTSSNQPQH
TRBV2	TRBJ2-7	ASKVGVYEQY
TRBV27	TRBJ1-6	ASATSSRNSPLH
TRBV7-2	TRBJ1-4	ASSLGGGGNEKLF
TRBV5-6	TRBJ1-2	ASSLVNINYGYT
TRBV27	TRBJ2-3	ASSAEGAIDTQY
TRBV24-1	TRBJ2-5	ATSDYEHQETQY
TRBV6-5	TRBJ1-4	ASRDRASANEKLF
TRBV3-1/TRBV3-2	TRBJ1-2	ASSQGDRVYGYT
TRBV6-5	TRBJ2-7	AYAQAPTYEQY
TRBV4-3	TRBJ1-2	ASSQDRSGYYGYT
TRBV15	TRBJ1-3	ATSFLTGASSGNTIY
TRBV13	TRBJ2-1	ASSPRLAGVVDDEQF
TRBV7-2	TRBJ1-6	ASSLEARGLGSPLH
TRBV19	TRBJ2-5	ASSIISSQETQY
TRBV21-1	TRBJ1-5	ASSNPGSAGNQPQH
TRBV29-1	TRBJ1-2	SVYLTGPDGYT
TRBV19	TRBJ1-5	ASSNSLNQPQH
TRBV28	TRBJ1-2	AIADRGYGYT
TRBV19	TRBJ1-5	ASSPSFDQPQH
TRBV7-9	TRBJ2-5	ASSPGQGETQY
TRBV4-2	TRBJ1-1	ASSQDLVRNTEAF
TRBV21-1	TRBJ1-1	ASSKVVDSVDGGQEMNTEAF
TRBV18	TRBJ2-7	ASSPGQGRSYEQY
TRBV7-2	TRBJ1-2	ASSLGGGPYGYT
TRBV5-4	TRBJ2-1	ASSVGTSGGDNEQF
TRBV11-3	TRBJ2-1	ASSLTSGGYNEQF
TRBV6-6	TRBJ2-7	ASSRQGAVLQTYEQY
TRBV11-2	TRBJ1-2	ASSLNYPWGGYT